This T cell receptor beta chain came from a study of blood T cell repertoires in COVID-19. Whole-study context: Both acute and convalescent COVID-19 samples were obtained from the United States, Italy and Spain.

As processed by the authors: From reference gene primer amplification, estimates of nucleated cell counts were derived. The method was immunoSEQ multiplex PCR; TCRdb's version includes in-frame clones alone and lacks a portion of them. The D gene and trimming were derived from the DNA, and the V and J assignments and clone size from that table. The table includes 280,000 or so clones, less than 90% detected once. Per the germline V gene, CDR1 is SGDLS and CDR2 is YYNGEE. The CDR3 runs 15 residues. V lost 4 bases to trimming and J lost 4 bases, with 16 bases between them. This clone is a singleton in its sample.

This receptor was taken from a human donor in a cohort sampled during active COVID-19. Input material: peripheral blood. The chain combines TRBV9 with TRBJ2-3; D is unresolved. This CDR3 reads CASSPGWSGPDTQYF. In nucleotides, the CDR3 is TGTGCCAGCAGCCCCGGATGGAGTGGTCCAGATACGCAGTATTTT. Combining the CDR3 with reference TRBV9 and TRBJ2-3 gives the whole variable domain DSGVTQTPKHLITATGQRVTLRCSPRSGDLSVYWYQQSLDQGLQFLIQYYNGEERAKGNILERFSAQQFPDLHSELNLSSLELGDSALYFCASSPGWSGPDTQYFGPGTRLTVL.